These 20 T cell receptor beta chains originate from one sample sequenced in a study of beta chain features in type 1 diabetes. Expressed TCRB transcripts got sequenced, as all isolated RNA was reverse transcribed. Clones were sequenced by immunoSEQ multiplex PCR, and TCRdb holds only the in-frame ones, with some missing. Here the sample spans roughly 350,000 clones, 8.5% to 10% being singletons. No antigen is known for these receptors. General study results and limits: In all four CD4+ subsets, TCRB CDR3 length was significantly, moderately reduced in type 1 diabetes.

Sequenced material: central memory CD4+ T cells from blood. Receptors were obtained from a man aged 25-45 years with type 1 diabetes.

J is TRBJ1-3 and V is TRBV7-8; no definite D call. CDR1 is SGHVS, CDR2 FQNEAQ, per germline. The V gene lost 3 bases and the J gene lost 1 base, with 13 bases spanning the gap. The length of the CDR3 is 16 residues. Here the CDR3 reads CASSFASPGSGNTIYF. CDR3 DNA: TGTGCCAGCAGCTTCGCTAGCCCGGGGTCTGGAAACACCATATATTTT.

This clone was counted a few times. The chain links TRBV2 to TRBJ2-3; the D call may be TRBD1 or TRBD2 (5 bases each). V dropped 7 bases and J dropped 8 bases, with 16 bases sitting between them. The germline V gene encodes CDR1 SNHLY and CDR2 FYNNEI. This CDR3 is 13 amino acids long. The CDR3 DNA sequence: TGTGCCAGCAAGAGGGACGGATTCGCTACGCAGTATTTT. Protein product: CASKRDGFATQYF.

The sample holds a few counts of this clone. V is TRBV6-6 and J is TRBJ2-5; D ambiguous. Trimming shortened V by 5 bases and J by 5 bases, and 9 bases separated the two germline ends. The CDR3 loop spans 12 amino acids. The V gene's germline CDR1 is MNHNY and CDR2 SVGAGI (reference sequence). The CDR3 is CASSQLGETQYF. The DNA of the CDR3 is TGTGCCAGCAGTCAATTAGGGGAGACCCAGTACTTC.

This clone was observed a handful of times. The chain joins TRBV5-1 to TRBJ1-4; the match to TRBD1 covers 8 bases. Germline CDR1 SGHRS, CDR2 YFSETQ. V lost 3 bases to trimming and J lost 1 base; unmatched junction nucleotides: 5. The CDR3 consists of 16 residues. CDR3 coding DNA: TGCGCCAGCAGCTCGGACGGGACAGGAACTAATGAAAAACTGTTTTTT. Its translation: CASSSDGTGTNEKLFF.

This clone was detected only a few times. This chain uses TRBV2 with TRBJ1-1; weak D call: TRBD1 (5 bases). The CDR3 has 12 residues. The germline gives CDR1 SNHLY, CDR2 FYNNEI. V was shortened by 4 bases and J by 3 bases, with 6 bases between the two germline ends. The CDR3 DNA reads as TGTGCCAGCAGTGGACAGTACACTGAAGCTTTCTTT. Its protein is CASSGQYTEAFF.

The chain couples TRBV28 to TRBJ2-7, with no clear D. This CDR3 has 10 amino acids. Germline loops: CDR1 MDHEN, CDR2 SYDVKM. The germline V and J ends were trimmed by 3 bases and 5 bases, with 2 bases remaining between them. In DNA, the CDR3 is TGTGCCAGCAGTTTCGACGAGCAGTACTTC. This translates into CASSFDEQYF. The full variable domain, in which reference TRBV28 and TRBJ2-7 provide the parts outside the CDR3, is DVKVTQSSRYLVKRTGEKVFLECVQDMDHENMFWYRQDPGLGLRLIYFSYDVKMKEKGDIPEGYSVSREKKERFSLILESASTNQTSMYLCASSFDEQYFGPGTRLTVT.

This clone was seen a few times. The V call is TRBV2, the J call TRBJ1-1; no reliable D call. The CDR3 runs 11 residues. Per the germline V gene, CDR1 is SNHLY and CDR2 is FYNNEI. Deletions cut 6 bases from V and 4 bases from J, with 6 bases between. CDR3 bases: TGTGCCAGCAGCGGAGGCACTGAAGCTTTCTTT. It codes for CASSGGTEAFF.

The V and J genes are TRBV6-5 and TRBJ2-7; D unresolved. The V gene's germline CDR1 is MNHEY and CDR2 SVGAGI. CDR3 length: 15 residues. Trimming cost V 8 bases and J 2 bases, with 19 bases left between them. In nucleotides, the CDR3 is TGTGCCAGCCGCAAGAACGCCGGGTCCGCCTACGAGCAGTACTTC. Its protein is CASRKNAGSAYEQYF.

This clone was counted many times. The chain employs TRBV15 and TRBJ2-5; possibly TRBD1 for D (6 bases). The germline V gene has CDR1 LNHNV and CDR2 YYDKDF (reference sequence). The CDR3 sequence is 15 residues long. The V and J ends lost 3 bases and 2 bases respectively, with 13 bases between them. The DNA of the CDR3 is TGTGCCACCAGCAGGCTACAGGGCTGGCAAGAGACCCAGTACTTC. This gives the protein CATSRLQGWQETQYF.

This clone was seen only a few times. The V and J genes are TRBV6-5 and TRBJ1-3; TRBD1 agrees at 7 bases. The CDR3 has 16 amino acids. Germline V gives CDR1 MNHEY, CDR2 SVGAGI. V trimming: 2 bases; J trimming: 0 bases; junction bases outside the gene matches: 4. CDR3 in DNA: TGTGCCAGCAGTTACGGGCAGGGGGGCTCTGGAAACACCATATATTTT. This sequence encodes CASSYGQGGSGNTIYF.

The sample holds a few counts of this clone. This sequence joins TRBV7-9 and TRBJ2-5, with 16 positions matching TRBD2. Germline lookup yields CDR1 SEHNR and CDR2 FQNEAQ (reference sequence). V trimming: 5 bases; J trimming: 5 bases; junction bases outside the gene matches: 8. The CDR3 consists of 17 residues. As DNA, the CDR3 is TGTGCCAGCAGCCGGGGACTAGCGGGAGGGCCAGAGGAGACCCAGTACTTC. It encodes CASSRGLAGGPEETQYF.

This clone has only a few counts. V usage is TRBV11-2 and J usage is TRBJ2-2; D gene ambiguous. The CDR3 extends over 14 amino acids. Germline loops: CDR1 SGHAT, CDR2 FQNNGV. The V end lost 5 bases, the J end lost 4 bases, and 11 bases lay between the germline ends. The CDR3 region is CASSLRPTTGELFF. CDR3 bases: TGTGCCAGCAGCCTACGACCTACCACCGGGGAGCTGTTTTTT.

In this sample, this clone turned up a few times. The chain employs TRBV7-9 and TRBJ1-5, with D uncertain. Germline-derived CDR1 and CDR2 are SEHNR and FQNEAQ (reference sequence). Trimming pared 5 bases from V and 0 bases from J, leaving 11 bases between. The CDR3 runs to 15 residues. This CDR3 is CASSHTYNSNQPQHF. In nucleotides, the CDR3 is TGTGCCAGCAGCCATACGTACAATAGCAATCAGCCCCAGCATTTT.

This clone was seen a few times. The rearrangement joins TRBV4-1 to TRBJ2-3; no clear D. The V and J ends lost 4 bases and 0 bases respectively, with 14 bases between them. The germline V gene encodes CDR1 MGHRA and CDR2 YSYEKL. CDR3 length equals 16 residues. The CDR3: CASSLQDGRSTDTQYF. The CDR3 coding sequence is TGCGCCAGCAGCCTCCAAGATGGCAGGAGCACAGATACGCAGTATTTT.

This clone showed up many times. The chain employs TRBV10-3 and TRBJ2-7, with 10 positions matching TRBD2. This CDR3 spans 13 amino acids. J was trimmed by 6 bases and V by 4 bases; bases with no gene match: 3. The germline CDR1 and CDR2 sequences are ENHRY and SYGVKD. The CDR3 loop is CAISVAGGGEQYF. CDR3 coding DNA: TGTGCCATCAGTGTAGCGGGAGGCGGCGAGCAGTACTTC.

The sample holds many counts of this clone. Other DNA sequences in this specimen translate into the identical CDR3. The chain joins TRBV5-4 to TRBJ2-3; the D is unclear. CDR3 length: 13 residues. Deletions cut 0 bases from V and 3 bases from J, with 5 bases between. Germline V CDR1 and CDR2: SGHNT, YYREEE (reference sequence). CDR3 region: CASSLAGTDTQYF. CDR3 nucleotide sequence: TGTGCCAGCAGCTTGGCCGGGACAGATACGCAGTATTTT.

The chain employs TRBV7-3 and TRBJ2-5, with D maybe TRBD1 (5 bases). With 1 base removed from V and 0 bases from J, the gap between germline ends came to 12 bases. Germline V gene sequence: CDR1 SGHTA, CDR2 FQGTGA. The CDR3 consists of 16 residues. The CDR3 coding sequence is TGTGCCAGCAGCTTAAGGGGAAGACAGTACCAAGAGACCCAGTACTTC. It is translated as CASSLRGRQYQETQYF.

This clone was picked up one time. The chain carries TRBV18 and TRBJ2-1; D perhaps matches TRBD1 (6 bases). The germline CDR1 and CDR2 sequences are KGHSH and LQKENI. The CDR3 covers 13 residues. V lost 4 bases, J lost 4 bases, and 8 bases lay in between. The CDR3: CASSQDSYNEQFF. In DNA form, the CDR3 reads TGTGCCAGCTCACAGGACAGTTACAATGAGCAGTTCTTC.

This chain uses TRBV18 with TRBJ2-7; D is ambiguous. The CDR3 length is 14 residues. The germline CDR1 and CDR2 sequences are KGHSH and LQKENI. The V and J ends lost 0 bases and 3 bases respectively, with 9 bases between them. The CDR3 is CASSPPRYRYEQYF. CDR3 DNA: TGTGCCAGCTCACCACCGAGGTACCGCTACGAGCAGTACTTC.

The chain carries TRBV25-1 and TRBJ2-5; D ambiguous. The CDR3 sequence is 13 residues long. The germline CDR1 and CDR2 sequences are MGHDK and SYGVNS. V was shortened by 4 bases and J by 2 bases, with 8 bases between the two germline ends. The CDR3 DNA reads TGTGCCAGCAGTGCGCATGTTCAAGAGACCCAGTACTTC. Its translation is CASSAHVQETQYF.